The 29 T cell receptor beta chains presented below share a single source sample, sequenced in a study of CD8+ T cells in alopecia areata. The treatment denotes: oral pan-JAK inhibitor, 5-10 mg twice daily. RNA, once extracted, was reverse transcribed into cDNA for use as the sequencing template. Repertoires were generated with immunoSEQ multiplex PCR, while TCRdb's copy carries only in-frame clones and drops some. The sample contains some 88,000 clones, 44% of which appear only once. Sequenced here: CD8+ T cells sorted from blood, sampled at week 24, from a patient treated with tofacitinib. These receptors all stem from a human donor with alopecia areata.

V usage is TRBV9 and J usage is TRBJ2-1; 10 bases align to TRBD2. The germline CDR1 and CDR2 sequences are SGDLS and YYNGEE. The CDR3 covers 17 residues. V dropped 0 bases and J dropped 5; count of bases not matched to a gene: 8. The CDR3 DNA is TGTGCCAGCAGCGTAGAGGATCTAGCGGGAGAAAACAATGAGCAGTTCTTC. It specifies CASSVEDLAGENNEQFF.

This clone has a handful of counts. V and J are TRBV10-3 and TRBJ1-6; 9 nucleotides line up with TRBD1. CDR1 and CDR2 from the germline V gene are ENHRY and SYGVKD. The CDR3 covers 17 residues. Trimming took 6 bases from V and 7 from J; bases not matched to a gene: 13. The CDR3: CAIRPTGGPNQNSPLHF. The CDR3 nucleotides read TGTGCCATCAGACCTACAGGGGGCCCGAACCAAAATTCACCCCTCCACTTT.

The chain links TRBV5-1 to TRBJ1-2; tentatively, D is TRBD1 (6 bases). The CDR3 consists of 14 residues. Germline CDR1 SGHRS, CDR2 YFSETQ. V shed 4 bases and J shed 2 bases, with 12 bases lying between them. The CDR3 spells CASSPTGTNYGYTF. The DNA for the CDR3 is TGCGCCAGCAGCCCCACAGGGACAAACTATGGCTACACCTTC.

The gene calls are TRBV29-1 and TRBJ2-2; D not certain. Germline lookup yields CDR1 SQVTM and CDR2 ANQGSEA. This CDR3 region has 12 residues. V lost 6 bases and J lost 6, with 11 bases in between. CDR3 coding DNA: TGCAGCGTCCGGGTCCGAGCCGGGGAGCTGTTTTTT. It encodes CSVRVRAGELFF.

The chain combines TRBV5-1 with TRBJ2-3; 9 nucleotides align to TRBD1. The V gene end was trimmed by 4 bases and the J gene end by 14 bases; junction bases not matched to a gene: 11. The CDR3 totals 13 residues. CDR1 SGHRS and CDR2 YFSETQ come from the germline V gene. This CDR3 reads CASSPDRGKGTYF. The DNA of the CDR3 is TGCGCCAGCAGCCCGGACAGGGGAAAAGGGACGTATTTT.

This sequence joins TRBV6-6 and TRBJ2-1; no clear D. The V end lost 8 bases, the J end lost 6 bases, and 17 bases lay between the germline ends. The length of the CDR3 is 14 residues. CDR1 and CDR2 from the germline V gene are MNHNY and SVGAGI (reference sequence). CDR3 protein: CASASGGPLNEQFF. Here the CDR3 DNA reads TGTGCCAGCGCCTCCGGCGGACCCCTCAATGAGCAGTTCTTC.

This clone was counted once. The J gene is TRBJ1-1, the V gene TRBV9; 7 nucleotides line up with TRBD1. The length of the CDR3 is 13 residues. CDR1 is SGDLS and CDR2 is YYNGEE in the germline V gene. V lost 4 bases and J lost 4; bases outside the gene matches: 4. DNA of the CDR3: TGTGCCAGCAGCAAAAACAGGGGCACTGAAGCTTTCTTT. Its translation is CASSKNRGTEAFF. Complete variable domain (other parts from reference TRBV9 and TRBJ1-1): DSGVTQTPKHLITATGQRVTLRCSPRSGDLSVYWYQQSLDQGLQFLIQYYNGEERAKGNILERFSAQQFPDLHSELNLSSLELGDSALYFCASSKNRGTEAFFGQGTRLTVV.

The V gene is TRBV6-5, the J gene TRBJ2-5, with a tentative D call TRBD1 (5 bases). Trimming removed 0 bases at V and 5 bases at J, with 16 bases between. The CDR3 covers 16 residues. Germline lookup yields CDR1 MNHEY and CDR2 SVGAGI. CDR3 sequence: CASSYSPRARSETQYF. The CDR3 bases are TGTGCCAGCAGTTACTCTCCCAGGGCCCGTTCGGAGACCCAGTACTTC.

The chain joins TRBV7-6 to TRBJ2-3, with 9 bases fitting TRBD1. V lost 3 bases to trimming and J lost 1 base; unmatched junction nucleotides: 2. The CDR3 runs to 15 residues. Germline CDR1 and CDR2: SGHVS and FNYEAQ. This CDR3 is CASSFGTGRTDTQYF. The CDR3 coding sequence is TGTGCCAGCAGCTTCGGGACAGGGCGCACAGATACGCAGTATTTT.

This chain uses TRBV4-2 with TRBJ2-1; D gene ambiguous. This CDR3 has 13 amino acids. Germline CDR1 and CDR2: LGHNA and YNFKEQ. Trimming took off 2 bases at V and 8 bases at J, with 10 bases between the two ends. CDR3 loop: CASSQWRFDEQFF. CDR3 DNA sequence: TGTGCCAGCAGCCAATGGCGGTTTGATGAGCAGTTCTTC.

In this sample, this clone turned up a few times. V and J are TRBV7-2 and TRBJ2-2; no firm D call. The germline gives CDR1 SGHTA, CDR2 FQGNSA. The CDR3 consists of 14 residues. Trimming stripped 1 base from V and 4 bases from J, with 7 bases between. The CDR3 here is CASSLGETTGELFF. The CDR3 coding sequence is TGTGCCAGCAGCTTAGGCGAAACCACCGGGGAGCTGTTTTTT.

The V call is TRBV7-2, the J call TRBJ2-2, with 11 bases that match TRBD2. Germline trimming cut 1 base from V and 7 bases from J; bases unmatched to any gene: 8. Germline V lookup: CDR1 SGHTA, CDR2 FQGNSA. The CDR3 is made up of 17 amino acids. The CDR3 DNA sequence: TGTGCCAGCAGCTTAGGAGGACTAGCGGGTCTGTACGGGGAGCTGTTTTTT. Protein: CASSLGGLAGLYGELFF.

This clone turned up a few times. The chain links TRBV7-9 to TRBJ1-2, with D possibly being TRBD1 (5 bases). V lost 2 bases to trimming and J lost 5 bases, with 12 bases between them. Per the germline V gene, CDR1 is SEHNR and CDR2 is FQNEAQ (reference sequence). The CDR3 length is 14 residues. CDR3 protein: CASSLTDGAYGYTF. CDR3 in DNA: TGTGCCAGCAGCTTAACTGATGGGGCATATGGCTACACCTTC.

This chain connects TRBV11-2 to TRBJ2-1; tentatively, D is TRBD1 or TRBD2 (5 bases each). The CDR3 extends over 14 amino acids. Germline V gene lookup returns CDR1 SGHAT and CDR2 FQNNGV. With 3 bases removed from V and 6 bases from J, the gap between germline ends came to 12 bases. The CDR3 region is CASSLGTGSNEQFF. The CDR3 nucleotides are TGTGCCAGCAGCTTGGGGACGGGAAGCAATGAGCAGTTCTTC.

The chain uses TRBV27 and TRBJ1-5; tentatively, D is TRBD1 (6 bases). This CDR3 is 14 amino acids long. Germline-derived CDR1 and CDR2 are MNHEY and SMNVEV (reference sequence). Trimming pared 6 bases from V and 7 bases from J, leaving 16 bases between. The DNA for the CDR3 is TGTGCCAGCAGCCGGGGGCCCGGCGGGCAGCCCCAGCATTTT. It specifies CASSRGPGGQPQHF.

The rearrangement links TRBV28 to TRBJ2-1; no definite D call. Germline lookup yields CDR1 MDHEN and CDR2 SYDVKM. This CDR3 comprises 14 residues. V lost 1 base, J lost 7 bases, and 11 bases lay in between. CDR3 sequence: CASSLLMLGNEQFF. Here the CDR3 DNA reads TGTGCCAGCAGTTTATTGATGCTAGGAAATGAGCAGTTCTTC. Filled out from reference TRBV28 and TRBJ2-1, the complete variable domain reads DVKVTQSSRYLVKRTGEKVFLECVQDMDHENMFWYRQDPGLGLRLIYFSYDVKMKEKGDIPEGYSVSREKKERFSLILESASTNQTSMYLCASSLLMLGNEQFFGPGTRLTVL.

The chain uses TRBV29-1 and TRBJ2-1, with TRBD2 matching over 10 bases. Germline V CDR1 and CDR2: SQVTM, ANQGSEA. The J segment lost 6 bases and the V segment lost 4 bases, leaving 3 bases of the junction unmatched. The CDR3 loop spans 13 amino acids. CDR3 in DNA: TGCAGCGTTGTACTAGCGGGACCCAATGAGCAGTTCTTC. Encoded protein: CSVVLAGPNEQFF.

The V gene is TRBV11-2, the J gene TRBJ2-7; 7 bases are a match to TRBD2. Unmatched junction bases numbered 9, after V lost 3 bases and J lost 4 bases. The germline V gene encodes CDR1 SGHAT and CDR2 FQNNGV. This CDR3 is built from 15 residues. CDR3 in amino acids: CASSFTASGLYEQYF. DNA for the CDR3: TGTGCCAGCAGCTTTACTGCTAGCGGACTTTACGAGCAGTACTTC.

The table lists this clone with a count of one. The chain links TRBV30 to TRBJ1-1; a possible D gene is TRBD1 (5 bases). Trimming removed 3 bases at V and 1 base at J, with 12 bases between. Germline V lookup: CDR1 GTSNPN, CDR2 SVGIG (reference sequence). The CDR3 totals 14 residues. In DNA, the CDR3 is TGTGCCTGGAGCGAGGGACTCACGAACACTGAAGCTTTCTTT. It codes for CAWSEGLTNTEAFF.

This clone appeared a few times. The rearrangement links TRBV29-1 to TRBJ2-1; D might be TRBD1 (5 bases). There are 14 residues in the CDR3. CDR1 is SQVTM and CDR2 is ANQGSEA in the germline V gene. V shed 7 bases and J shed 0 bases, with 13 bases lying between them. The CDR3 is CSAGATSSYNEQFF. CDR3 nucleotide sequence: TGCAGCGCTGGGGCCACGAGCTCCTACAATGAGCAGTTCTTC.

The chain has TRBV25-1 and TRBJ2-4; the D gene could be TRBD1 or TRBD2 (6 bases each). This CDR3 has 12 residues. Germline values: CDR1 MGHDK, CDR2 SYGVNS. Trimming removed 5 bases from V and 13 bases from J, with 15 bases in between. The CDR3 is CASSRDRTKQYF. In nucleotides, the CDR3 is TGTGCCAGCAGTCGAGACAGGACTAAGCAGTACTTC.

The J gene is TRBJ2-7, the V gene TRBV21-1. TRBV21-1 is an annotated pseudogene. This CDR3 region has 14 residues. The CDR3 spells CASGQGMVTYEQYF. DNA for the CDR3: TGTGCCAGCGGCCAAGGCATGGTCACCTACGAGCAGTACTTC.

The sample holds a few counts of this clone. The chain recombines TRBV28 with TRBJ2-7, with 7 bases aligning to TRBD1. Germline CDR1 reads MDHEN; CDR2 reads SYDVKM. V was clipped by 5 bases and J by 3 bases; unmatched bases: 10. CDR3 length: 15 residues. Written as DNA, the CDR3 is TGTGCCAGCAGTCCCACGACAGGGCACTACTACGAGCAGTACTTC. This translates into CASSPTTGHYYEQYF.

The genes are TRBV15 and TRBJ2-7, with D possibly called TRBD1 or TRBD2 (5 bases each). CDR1 is LNHNV and CDR2 is YYDKDF in the germline V gene (reference sequence). The CDR3 consists of 12 residues. V was clipped by 8 bases and J by 5 bases, with 13 bases between them. CDR3: CATSIRGDEQYF. In nucleotides, the CDR3 is TGTGCCACCTCAATCCGGGGCGACGAGCAGTACTTC.

This clone was picked up a small number of times. This sequence joins TRBV29-1 and TRBJ1-1; D uncertain. The CDR3 loop spans 13 amino acids. V dropped 3 bases and J dropped 3 bases, with 11 bases sitting between them. CDR1 and CDR2 from the germline V gene are SQVTM and ANQGSEA. This CDR3 reads CSVDPSGDTEAFF. CDR3 nucleotides: TGCAGCGTTGACCCGAGCGGTGACACTGAAGCTTTCTTT. Full variable domain (missing parts from reference TRBV29-1 and TRBJ1-1): SAVISQKPSRDICQRGTSLTIQCQVDSQVTMMFWYRQQPGQSLTLIATANQGSEATYESGFVIDKFPISRPNLTFSTLTVSNMSPEDSSIYLCSVDPSGDTEAFFGQGTRLTVV.

This clone has a count of ten or more. The chain carries TRBV27 and TRBJ1-5; D call uncertain. CDR3 length: 15 amino acids. V lost 6 bases and J 0 bases, leaving 12 bases between the germline ends. The germline CDR1 and CDR2 sequences are MNHEY and SMNVEV (reference sequence). CDR3 nucleotides: TGTGCCAGCAGCTCCTCGACACTTAGCAATCAGCCCCAGCATTTT. Translation gives CASSSSTLSNQPQHF.

This clone has a handful of counts. V and J are TRBV7-9 and TRBJ2-7; D gene unclear. Germline assignment: CDR1 SEHNR and CDR2 FQNEAQ (reference sequence). The CDR3 loop spans 14 amino acids. Deletions cut 0 bases from V and 5 bases from J, with 11 bases between. The CDR3 is CASSLAAGGHEQYF. CDR3 in DNA: TGTGCCAGCAGCTTAGCGGCTGGTGGCCACGAGCAGTACTTC.

V gene TRBV23-1 combines with J gene TRBJ2-4, with 9 bases matching TRBD1. TRBV23-1 belongs to the ORF category, with a function that is uncertain. This CDR3 has 23 amino acids. The junction had 23 bases not matched to a gene; V was cut back by 1 base and J by 1 base. For the CDR3, the DNA is TGCGCCAGCAGTCAATGGCGGGACAGGGTTCCAGCGGGGTTCCCGGGGGCCAAAAACATTCAGTACTTC. Translation: CASSQWRDRVPAGFPGAKNIQYF.

This clone has a handful of counts. V and J are TRBV5-1 and TRBJ2-7; TRBD1 is a possible D gene (5 bases). Germline values: CDR1 SGHRS, CDR2 YFSETQ. Between the trimmed V and J ends, which lost 4 bases and 0 bases, there was a span of 17 bases. The CDR3 sequence is 16 residues long. CDR3 in DNA: TGCGCCAGCAGCAACCTCCGGGCTAGGGGCTCCTACGAGCAGTACTTC. Translation: CASSNLRARGSYEQYF.